The present T cell receptor (beta chain) was sequenced within a study of T-cell memory formation after mild COVID-19. As for the study in general: Among the donors, TCR clusters were largely specific to each donor. Study results and caveats: Second-wave clones with a day 37 peak had unconfirmed SARS-CoV-2 specificity.

In regard to this clonotype: The target antigen is unknown.

TCRdb called the 5' RACE reads again in MiXCR, with one record for every CDR3 protein. The data show about 55,000 distinct CDR3 sequences, with 8% to 10% seen just once and 1.2% held by the top ten. The sample was PBMCs or a T cell subset sorted from them (not recorded which). This receptor was taken from a man between 18 and 29 years old who had mild COVID-19 (a few samples of this study predate the infection). Cell type and time point are not known.

CDR3 sequence (DNA): TGTGCCAGCAGTGAATATGATAAGGGGAACACTGAAGCTTTCTTT. As protein: CASSEYDKGNTEAFF. V usage is TRBV25-1 and J usage is TRBJ1-1, with D hard to call. V was pared by 0 bases and J by 1 base, with 9 bases between. CDR1 is MGHDK, CDR2 SYGVNS, per germline. The CDR3 consists of 15 residues.